This entry describes one T cell receptor (beta chain). The sample originates from a study of liver allograft versus peripheral blood T cells. Study in general: Blood and transplanted-liver T cell receptor repertoires from recipients were compared.

The CDR3 is made up of 13 amino acids. The V gene's germline CDR1 is PRHDT and CDR2 FYEKMQ (reference sequence). Deletions cut 0 bases from V and 3 bases from J, with 6 bases between. TCRdb re-analysed the reads in MiXCR, keeping a single row per CDR3 protein. The sample has around 13,000 distinct CDR3 sequences; roughly 28% are singletons. The clonotype originates from a human patient who had a liver transplant. Some T cells may possibly be graft donor cells. This chain uses TRBV13 with TRBJ2-7, with D possibly matching TRBD1 (6 bases). CDR3 protein: CASSLGRGYEQYF. The CDR3 DNA reads TGTGCCAGCAGCTTAGGCAGGGGCTACGAGCAGTACTTC.